The rows below give T cell receptor beta chains drawn from one sample of a study of blood T cell repertoires in COVID-19. Profiling relied on immunoSEQ multiplex PCR, and the TCRdb table lists in-frame clones only, not all of them. Here the sample spans 300,000 to 350,000 clones, more than 85% being singletons. The sequencing input was PBMCs or T cells enriched from blood (not recorded which). These receptors were taken from a woman aged 25 to 39 who had been exposed to COVID-19. CDR3s include the opening cysteine and the closing phenylalanine or tryptophan. Each record gives: clone size, J gene, D gene, V gene, CDR3 DNA, CDR3 protein. A D gene is named only where the DNA matches it firmly. Some rows have no size entry. The others give once, few or many, or a class for an expanded clone.

- TRBJ1-4 - TRBV20-1 TGCAGTGCTAGTACGGGTTCCTATAATGAAAAACTGTTTTTT CSASTGSYNEKLFF
- TRBJ2-7 TRBD1 TRBV4-1 TGCGCCAGCAGCCGAGCCGGGGGTGGGACAGGGAGCTACGAGCAGTACTTC CASSRAGGGTGSYEQYF
- TRBJ1-2 - TRBV6-5 TGTGCCAGCAGTATCGGGGGTCCACCTAACTATGGCTACACCTTC CASSIGGPPNYGYTF
- TRBJ1-6 - TRBV7-8 TGTGCCAGCAACGCCCCCGGGGGTCTCTATAATTCACCCCTCCACTTT CASNAPGGLYNSPLHF
- TRBJ1-4 - TRBV7-8 TGTGCCAGCAGCTTATTTGCCGGGGGGAGTGAAAAACTGTTTTTT CASSLFAGGSEKLFF
- TRBJ1-2 - TRBV5-1 TGCGCCACCCGGGAGTTGAGGGGAGGAGGCTACACCTTC CATRELRGGGYTF
- TRBJ2-5 - TRBV6-5 TGTGCCAGCAGTACAACAGGGGAGACCCAGTACTTC CASSTTGETQYF
- TRBJ1-3 - TRBV5-1 TGCGCCAGCAGCCCTACGACAGTCTCTGGAAACACCATATATTTT CASSPTTVSGNTIYF
- TRBJ1-1 TRBD1 TRBV4-1 TGCGCCAGCAGGAAGGATACAGGGGTTTACCTTGAAGCTTTCTTT CASRKDTGVYLEAFF
- TRBJ1-2 - TRBV6-5 TGTGCCAGCAGCTCAGGACCTGGGAGAAGCTATGGCTACACCTTC CASSSGPGRSYGYTF
- TRBJ1-5 - TRBV28 TGTGCCAGCAGTTTGCTTCCTACCAGCAATCAGCCCCAGCATTTT CASSLLPTSNQPQHF
- TRBJ2-1 - TRBV24-1 TGTGCCACCAGTGATTTCCGGGACACTGAGCAGTTCTTC CATSDFRDTEQFF
- TRBJ2-2 TRBD1 TRBV5-1 TGCGCCAGCAGCCACGGGACAGGGGGTTTCGGGGAGCTGTTTTTT CASSHGTGGFGELFF
- TRBJ1-1 - TRBV5-1 TGCGCCAGCAGCTTGACAGCCGAAATGAACACTGAAGCTTTCTTT CASSLTAEMNTEAFF
- TRBJ1-2 TRBD1 TRBV6-5 TGTGCCAGCAGCTTAGGACAGGGTCGTTATGGCTACACCTTC CASSLGQGRYGYTF
- TRBJ1-2 TRBD1 TRBV12-5 TGTGCTAGTGGTTTATCAGGGGGGTACTATGGCTACACCTTC CASGLSGGYYGYTF
once TRBJ2-7 - TRBV24-1 TGTGCCACCAGTGATTGGAGGCAGGTCTCCCCCGACGAGCAGTACTTC CATSDWRQVSPDEQYF
- TRBJ1-1 - TRBV2 TGTGCCAGCAGAACCCGAGGCACTGAAGCTTTCTTT CASRTRGTEAFF
- TRBJ2-3 - TRBV21-1 TGTGCCAGCAGCGGTCCCGGGACAGGGGTTGGAGATACGCAGTATTTT CASSGPGTGVGDTQYF
- TRBJ2-3 - TRBV4-1 TGCGCCAGCAGCCGGAAAGGGGCCACAGATACGCAGTATTTT CASSRKGATDTQYF
- TRBJ1-3 - TRBV5-5 TGTGCCAGCAGATTACAGGGCCACTCTGGAAACACCATATATTTT CASRLQGHSGNTIYF
- TRBJ2-7 - TRBV7-9 TGTGCCAGCAGCTTAGCTGGCAGCTCCTACGAGCAGTACTTC CASSLAGSSYEQYF
- TRBJ2-7 TRBD1 TRBV28 TGTGCCAGCAAATGGGGACAGGGGTCGGAAGAGCAGTACTTC CASKWGQGSEEQYF
medium-sized TRBJ2-4 TRBD1 TRBV27 TGTGCCAGCAGTAAAGGGACAGGGGGCACCATTCAGTACTTC CASSKGTGGTIQYF
- TRBJ1-1 TRBD1 TRBV5-1 TGCGCCAGCAGCTTCCGGGACAGGCGTCTTACTGAAGCTTTCTTT CASSFRDRRLTEAFF
- TRBJ1-2 TRBD1 TRBV2 TGTGCCAGCAGTGATGAATACGGTCAGGGGGCGCAAGGCTATGGCTACACCTTC CASSDEYGQGAQGYGYTF
- TRBJ1-2 - TRBV6-5 TGTGCCAGCAGTTACTGGAGACAGGATGGCTACACCTTC CASSYWRQDGYTF
once TRBJ1-2 - TRBV29-1 TGCAGCGTTGGAACAGCAACTAACTATGGCTACACCTTC CSVGTATNYGYTF
- TRBJ2-2 TRBD2 TRBV4-1 TGCGCCAGCAGCCGCGGGACTAGCGGGGGGTCCGGGGAGCTGTTTTTT CASSRGTSGGSGELFF
- TRBJ1-1 - TRBV14 TGTGCCAGCAGCTACGGGACAAGGGCTTTCTTT CASSYGTRAFF
- TRBJ1-6 - TRBV7-9 TGTGCCAGCAGCTTTCACAGTCCTGATAATTCACCCCTCCACTTT CASSFHSPDNSPLHF
- TRBJ1-2 TRBD1 TRBV10-3 TGTGCCATCAGTTGGACAGGCGGCTACACCTTC CAISWTGGYTF
- TRBJ1-5 - TRBV5-8 TGTGCCAGCCACTGGGGGGGCTGGATGGGTCAGCCCCAGCATTTT CASHWGGWMGQPQHF
- TRBJ1-4 - TRBV27 TGTGCCAGCAGCCCTAACCGGGTAAATGAAAAACTGTTTTTT CASSPNRVNEKLFF
- TRBJ2-3 - TRBV27 TGTGCCAGCAGTTTCCTCGGACTGCTGAGCGAAGATACGCAGTATTTT CASSFLGLLSEDTQYF
- TRBJ2-7 TRBD2 TRBV7-9 TGTGCCAGCAGCTCAACCCCGCGGGGGGGCTCCTACGAGCAGTACTTC CASSSTPRGGSYEQYF
- TRBJ2-3 TRBD2 TRBV2 TGTGCCAGCAGCAAATTAGCGGGGGGGAGGGATACGCAGTATTTT CASSKLAGGRDTQYF
- TRBJ1-5 - TRBV7-9 TGTGCCAGCAGCAGAGAGGTGGATCAGCCCCAGCATTTT CASSREVDQPQHF
- TRBJ1-6 - TRBV11-1 TGTGCCAGCAGCTTACGGACTGCTAATTCACCCCTCCACTTT CASSLRTANSPLHF
- TRBJ1-2 TRBD1 TRBV2 TGTGCCAGCAGAGACAGGGGCAACTATGGCTACACCTTC CASRDRGNYGYTF
once TRBJ1-6 - TRBV11-3 TGTGCCAGCAGTCCCCTTAATTCACCCCTCCACTTT CASSPLNSPLHF
- TRBJ2-3 TRBD2 TRBV7-8 TGTGCCAGCAGCGCCAGACTAGCGGCAGCAGATACGCAGTATTTT CASSARLAAADTQYF
- TRBJ1-6 TRBD1 TRBV30 TGTGCCTGGAGCCCCGGGACAGCCAATTCACCCCTCCACTTT CAWSPGTANSPLHF
- TRBJ2-3 - TRBV11-3 TGTGCCAGCAGCTTAGGTTACGGGGATACGCAGTATTTT CASSLGYGDTQYF
- TRBJ1-2 - TRBV14 TGTGCCAGCAGCCCAGGACAGAACTATGGCTACACCTTC CASSPGQNYGYTF
- TRBJ2-5 TRBD2 TRBV5-1 TGCGCCAGCAGCCCGAGGACTAGCGGGGGGAGGTTGGAAGAGACCCAGTACTTC CASSPRTSGGRLEETQYF
- TRBJ2-3 - TRBV4-2 TGTGCCAGCAGCCCCGAGTTACCCACAGATACGCAGTATTTT CASSPELPTDTQYF
- TRBJ1-2 TRBD1 TRBV4-1 TGCGCCAGCAGCCAAGAGTGGGGACAGGGCTATGGCTACACCTTC CASSQEWGQGYGYTF
once TRBJ1-1 - TRBV4-2 TGTGCCAGCAGCCAAGTTCGGGACACTGAAGCTTTCTTT CASSQVRDTEAFF
- TRBJ2-5 TRBD1 TRBV5-1 TGCGCCAGCAGCCCGGGACCCGACAGGGGGCAGGAGACCCAGTACTTC CASSPGPDRGQETQYF
- TRBJ1-1 TRBD1 TRBV4-3 TGCGCCAGCAGCCAAGGCTGGGACAGGAACACTGAAGCTTTCTTT CASSQGWDRNTEAFF
- TRBJ2-4 TRBD2 TRBV6-2/TRBV6-3 TGTGCCAGCAGTTATGGCGGGGGGCTAGCCAAAAACATTCAGTACTTC CASSYGGGLAKNIQYF
- TRBJ2-3 TRBD2 TRBV3-1/TRBV3-2 TGTGCCAGCAGCCAAGATAGCGGGGCCCTCATGGATACGCAGTATTTT CASSQDSGALMDTQYF
- TRBJ2-3 - TRBV29-1 TGCAGCGTTGAAGGGCGGAAACCAGATACGCAGTATTTT CSVEGRKPDTQYF
few TRBJ1-2 - TRBV11-2 TGTGCCAGCAGCTTAGACGGGGATGGCTACACCTTC CASSLDGDGYTF
- TRBJ2-6 - TRBV19 TGTGCCACAGGGACTGGAAACTCTGGGGCCAACGTCCTGACTTTC CATGTGNSGANVLTF
- TRBJ2-7 TRBD1 TRBV19 TGTGCCAGTAGCGCGGACAGGGAAATCAACGAGCAGTACTTC CASSADREINEQYF
- TRBJ1-2 TRBD1 TRBV11-1 TGTGCCAGCAGTCGCCAACAGGGGAACTATGGCTACACCTTC CASSRQQGNYGYTF
- TRBJ1-4 TRBD1 TRBV27 TGTGCCAGCAGCCGACGGACAGGGGGCTTGTCTACTAATGAAAAACTGTTTTTT CASSRRTGGLSTNEKLFF